This TCR beta chain was sequenced for a study of shared clonotypes between healthy human individuals. Study conclusions and caveats: Naive CD4 clonotypes were shared across a handful of donors at around 5%.

In the source study's methods: There were no quality scores in the junction-only immunoSEQ sequences, so filtering differed. Only in-frame clones appear in the TCRdb table, and some are missing; sequencing was by immunoSEQ multiplex PCR. The V and J calls and the clone size are those of that table, but D and trimming were determined from the DNA. In the table there are some 2,000,000 clones, more than 90% of which are singletons. Trimming took off 7 bases at V and 7 bases at J, with 10 bases between the two ends. The CDR3 is 12 amino acids. Germline-derived CDR1 and CDR2 are MNHEY and SVGAGI. In regard to this clone: What it recognizes is unknown.

It was into CD45RA+ naive and CD45RA-negative memory subsets that the CD4+ cells were split. This chain uses TRBV6-5 with TRBJ2-2; D may be TRBD1 (5 bases). Specimen: naive CD4+ T cells sorted from blood. Subset indicated: CD45RA+ positively selected. This TCR was sampled from a man aged 18-30 years in good health. CDR3 coding DNA: TGTGCCAGCACAGGGCAAGGCGGGGAGCTGTTTTTT. It specifies CASTGQGGELFF.